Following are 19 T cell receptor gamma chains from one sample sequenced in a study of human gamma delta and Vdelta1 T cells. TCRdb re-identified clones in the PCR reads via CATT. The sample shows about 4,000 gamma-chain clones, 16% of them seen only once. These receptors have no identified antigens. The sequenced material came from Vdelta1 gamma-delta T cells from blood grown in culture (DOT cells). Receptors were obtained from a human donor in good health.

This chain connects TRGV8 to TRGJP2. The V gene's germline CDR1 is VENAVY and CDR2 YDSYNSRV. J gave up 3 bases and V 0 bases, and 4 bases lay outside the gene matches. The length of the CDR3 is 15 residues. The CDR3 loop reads CATWDRPGSDWIKTF. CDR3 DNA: TGTGCCACCTGGGATAGGCCTGGTAGTGATTGGATCAAGACGTTT.

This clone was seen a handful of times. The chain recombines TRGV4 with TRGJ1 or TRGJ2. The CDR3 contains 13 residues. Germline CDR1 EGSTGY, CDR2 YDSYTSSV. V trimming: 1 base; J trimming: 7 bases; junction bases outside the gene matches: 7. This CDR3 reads CATWDGGIYKKLF. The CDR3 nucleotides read TGTGCCACCTGGGATGGTGGGATATATAAGAAACTCTTT.

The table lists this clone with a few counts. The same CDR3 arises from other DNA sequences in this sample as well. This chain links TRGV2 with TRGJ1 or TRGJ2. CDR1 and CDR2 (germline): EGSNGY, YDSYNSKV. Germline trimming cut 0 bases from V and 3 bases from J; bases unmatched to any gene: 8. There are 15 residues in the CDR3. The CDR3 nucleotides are TGTGCCACCTGGGACGGGCCACGTTTTTATTATAAGAAACTCTTT. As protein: CATWDGPRFYYKKLF.

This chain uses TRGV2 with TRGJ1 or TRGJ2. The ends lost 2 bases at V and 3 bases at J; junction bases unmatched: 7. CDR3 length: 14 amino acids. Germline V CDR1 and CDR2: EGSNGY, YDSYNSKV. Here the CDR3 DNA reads TGTGCCACCTGGGACGCGCCCCGTTATTATAAGAAACTCTTT. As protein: CATWDAPRYYKKLF.

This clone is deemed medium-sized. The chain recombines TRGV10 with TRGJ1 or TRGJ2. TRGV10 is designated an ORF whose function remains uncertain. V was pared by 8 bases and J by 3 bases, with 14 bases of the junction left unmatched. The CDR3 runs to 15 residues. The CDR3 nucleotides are TGTGCTGCGTGGGATTATATCGGGGCTTATTATAAGAAACTCTTT. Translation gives CAAWDYIGAYYKKLF.

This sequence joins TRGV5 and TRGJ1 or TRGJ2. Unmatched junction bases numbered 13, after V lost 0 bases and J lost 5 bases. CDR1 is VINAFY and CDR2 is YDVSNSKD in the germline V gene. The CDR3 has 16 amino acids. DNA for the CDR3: TGTGCCACCTGGGACAGGCCATTATCGTGGGATTATAAGAAACTCTTT. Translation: CATWDRPLSWDYKKLF.

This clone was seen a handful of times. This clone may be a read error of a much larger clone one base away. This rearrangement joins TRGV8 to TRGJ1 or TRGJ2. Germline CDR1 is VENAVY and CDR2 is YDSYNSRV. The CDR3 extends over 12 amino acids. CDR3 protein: CATWARDYKKLF. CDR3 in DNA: TGTGCCACCTGGGCCCGCGATTATAAGAAACTCTTC.

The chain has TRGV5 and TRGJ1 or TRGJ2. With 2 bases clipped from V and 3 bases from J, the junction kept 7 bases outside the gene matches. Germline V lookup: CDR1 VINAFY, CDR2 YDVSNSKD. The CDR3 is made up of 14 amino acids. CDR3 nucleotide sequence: TGTGCCACCTGGGACATTAATACTTATTATAAGAAACTCTTT. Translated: CATWDINTYYKKLF.

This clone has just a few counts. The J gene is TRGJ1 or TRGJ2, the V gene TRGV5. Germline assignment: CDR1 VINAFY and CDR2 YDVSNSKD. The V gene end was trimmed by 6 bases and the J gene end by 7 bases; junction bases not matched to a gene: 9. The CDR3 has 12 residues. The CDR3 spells CATWNFGYKKLF. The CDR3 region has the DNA TGTGCCACCTGGAACTTTGGGTATAAGAAACTCTTT.

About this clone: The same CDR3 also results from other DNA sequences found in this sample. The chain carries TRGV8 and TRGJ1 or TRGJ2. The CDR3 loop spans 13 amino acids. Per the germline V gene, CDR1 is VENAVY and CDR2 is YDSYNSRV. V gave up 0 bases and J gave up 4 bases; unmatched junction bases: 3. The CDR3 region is CATWDRRYYKKLF. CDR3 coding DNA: TGTGCCACCTGGGATAGGCGCTATTATAAGAAACTCTTT.

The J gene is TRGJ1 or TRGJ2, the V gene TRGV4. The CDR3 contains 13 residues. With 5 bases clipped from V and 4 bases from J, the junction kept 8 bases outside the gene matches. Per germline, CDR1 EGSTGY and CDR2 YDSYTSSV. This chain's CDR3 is CATWAVRYYKKLF. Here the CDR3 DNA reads TGTGCCACCTGGGCCGTGCGGTATTATAAGAAACTCTTT.

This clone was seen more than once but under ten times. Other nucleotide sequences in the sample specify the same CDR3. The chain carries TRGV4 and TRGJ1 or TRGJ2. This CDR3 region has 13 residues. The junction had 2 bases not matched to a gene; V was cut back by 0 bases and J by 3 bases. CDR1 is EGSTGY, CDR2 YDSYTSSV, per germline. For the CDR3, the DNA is TGTGCCACCTGGGATGGGCCTTATTATAAGAAACTCTTT. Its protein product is CATWDGPYYKKLF.

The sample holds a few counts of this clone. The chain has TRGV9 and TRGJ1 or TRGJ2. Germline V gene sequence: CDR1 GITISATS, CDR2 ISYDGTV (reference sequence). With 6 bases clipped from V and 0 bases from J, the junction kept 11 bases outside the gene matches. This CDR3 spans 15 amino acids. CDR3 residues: CALWIPSGNYYKKLF. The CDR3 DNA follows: TGTGCCTTGTGGATTCCATCGGGGAATTATTATAAGAAACTCTTT.

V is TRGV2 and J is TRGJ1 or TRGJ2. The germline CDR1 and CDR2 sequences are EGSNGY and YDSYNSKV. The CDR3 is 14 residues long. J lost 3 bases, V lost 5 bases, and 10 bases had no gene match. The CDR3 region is CATWAEGVYYKKLF. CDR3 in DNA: TGTGCCACCTGGGCTGAGGGGGTTTATTATAAGAAACTCTTT.

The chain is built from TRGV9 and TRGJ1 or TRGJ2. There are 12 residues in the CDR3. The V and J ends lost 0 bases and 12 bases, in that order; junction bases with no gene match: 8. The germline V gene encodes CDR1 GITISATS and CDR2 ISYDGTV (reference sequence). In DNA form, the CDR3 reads TGTGCCTTGTGGGAGGTGCAGGTAGGGAAACTCTTT. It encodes CALWEVQVGKLF.

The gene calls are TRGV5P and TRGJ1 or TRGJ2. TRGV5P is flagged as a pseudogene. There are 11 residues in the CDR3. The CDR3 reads CATGGTYKKLF. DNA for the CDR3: TGTGCCACCGGCGGTACTTATAAGAAACTCTTT.

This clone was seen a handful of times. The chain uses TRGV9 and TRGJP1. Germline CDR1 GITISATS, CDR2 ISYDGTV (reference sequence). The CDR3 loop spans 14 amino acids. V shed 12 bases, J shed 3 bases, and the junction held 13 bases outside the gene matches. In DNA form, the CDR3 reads TGTGCCCCGTTTCTGGGTTCCACTGGTTGGTTCAAGATATTT. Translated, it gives CAPFLGSTGWFKIF.

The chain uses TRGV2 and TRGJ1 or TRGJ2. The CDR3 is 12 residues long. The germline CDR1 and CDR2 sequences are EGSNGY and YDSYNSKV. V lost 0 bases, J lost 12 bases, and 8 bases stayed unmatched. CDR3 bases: TGTGCCACCTGGGACGGGCGACGGTGGAAACTCTTT. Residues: CATWDGRRWKLF.

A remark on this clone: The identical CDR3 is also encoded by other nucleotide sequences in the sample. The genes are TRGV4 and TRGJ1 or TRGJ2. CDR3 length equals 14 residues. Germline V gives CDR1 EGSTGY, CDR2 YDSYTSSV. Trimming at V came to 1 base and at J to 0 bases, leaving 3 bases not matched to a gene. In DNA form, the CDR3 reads TGTGCCACCTGGGATGGATTGAATTATTATAAGAAACTCTTT. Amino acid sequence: CATWDGLNYYKKLF.